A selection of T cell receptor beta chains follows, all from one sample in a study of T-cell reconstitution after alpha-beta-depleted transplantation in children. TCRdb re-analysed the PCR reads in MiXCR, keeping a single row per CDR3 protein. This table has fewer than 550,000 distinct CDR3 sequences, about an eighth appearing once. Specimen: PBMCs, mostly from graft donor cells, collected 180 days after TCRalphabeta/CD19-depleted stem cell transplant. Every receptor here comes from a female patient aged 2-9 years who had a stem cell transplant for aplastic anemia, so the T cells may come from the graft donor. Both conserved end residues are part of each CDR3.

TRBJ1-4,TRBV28,CASSFRTPTRENEKLFF
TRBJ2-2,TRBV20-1,CSHGRDTGELFF
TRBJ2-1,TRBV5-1,CASRFSEEQFF
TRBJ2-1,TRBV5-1,CASSLPRLGSYNEQFF
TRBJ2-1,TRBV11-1,CASSLVENEQFF
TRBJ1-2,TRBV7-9,CASSPWDFGNGYTF
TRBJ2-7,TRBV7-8,CASSLSTGGPYEQYF
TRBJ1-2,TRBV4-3,CASSQTTPPKIGYTF
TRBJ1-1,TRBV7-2,CASSRPPGTPIF
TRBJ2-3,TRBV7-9,CASSNRQGDTQYF
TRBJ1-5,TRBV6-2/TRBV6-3,CASSWVARTLNQPQHF
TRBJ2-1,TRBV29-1,CSAPGERTNEQFF
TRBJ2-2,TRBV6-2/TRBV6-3,CASRRTGEAGELFF
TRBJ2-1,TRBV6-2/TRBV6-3,CASSFSGALAGGMMALQYNEQFF
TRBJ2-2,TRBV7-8,CASSFSVAEAITGELFF
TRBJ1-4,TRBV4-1,CASSRGTGGMSEKLFF
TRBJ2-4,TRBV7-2,CASSKTQGIGNIQYF
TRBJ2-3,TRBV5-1,CASSLPQSQADTQYF
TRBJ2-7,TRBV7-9,CASSPQRGQAHEQYF
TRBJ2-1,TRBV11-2,CASSLPPLLASGMYNEQFF
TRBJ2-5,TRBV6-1,CASSELGGETQYF
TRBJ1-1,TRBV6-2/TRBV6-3,CASSHGWGQDFTEAFF
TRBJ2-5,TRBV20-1,CSARYTSVYQETQYF
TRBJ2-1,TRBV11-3,CASSFSATNIQYEQFF
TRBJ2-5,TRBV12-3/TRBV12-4,CASSPRVAGELQETQYF
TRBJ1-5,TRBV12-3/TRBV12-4,CASSSAHQPQHF
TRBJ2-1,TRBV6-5,CASSTRRGPHWEQFF
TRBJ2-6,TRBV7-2,CASSSLVMEGIWANVLTF
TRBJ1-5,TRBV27,CASSTTINQPQHF
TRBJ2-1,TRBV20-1,CSGPGRANEQFF
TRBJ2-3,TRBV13,CASSTLDRPDTQYF
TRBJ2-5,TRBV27,CASSFFRAGQETQYF
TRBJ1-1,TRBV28,CASSPGRRNTEAFF
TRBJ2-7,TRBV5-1,CASSLGTPPRGQQYF
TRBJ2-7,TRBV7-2,CASSLLADTYEQYF
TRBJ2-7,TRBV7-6,CASSRQGRYEQYF
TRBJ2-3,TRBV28,CASSLYNTDTQYF
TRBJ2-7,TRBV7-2,CASSSRLGEQYF
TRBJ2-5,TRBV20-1,CSARVYQETQYF
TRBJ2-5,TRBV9,CASSVLDWGETQYF
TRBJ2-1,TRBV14,CASSLTIFLNNEQFF
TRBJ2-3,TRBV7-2,CASSSIGTGTQYF
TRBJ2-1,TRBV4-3,CASSLSGRSGNEQFF
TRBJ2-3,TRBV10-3,CAISLQGTDTQYF
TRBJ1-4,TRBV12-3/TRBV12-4,CASRSRGIYEKLFF
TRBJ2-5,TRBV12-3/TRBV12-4,CASTVYEAGGETQYF
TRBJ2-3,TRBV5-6,CASKVPAGATDTQYF
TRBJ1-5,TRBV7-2,CASSLAIKGQTGAVQPQHF
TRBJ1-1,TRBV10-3,CAISEYSQMNTEAFF
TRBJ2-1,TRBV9,CASASGRALVDNEQFF
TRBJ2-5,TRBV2,CASRRQGLGRETQYF
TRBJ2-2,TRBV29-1,CSVGRENANTGELFF
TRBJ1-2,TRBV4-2,CASSQESGRNYGYTF
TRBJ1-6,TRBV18,CASSTRDNYNSPLHF